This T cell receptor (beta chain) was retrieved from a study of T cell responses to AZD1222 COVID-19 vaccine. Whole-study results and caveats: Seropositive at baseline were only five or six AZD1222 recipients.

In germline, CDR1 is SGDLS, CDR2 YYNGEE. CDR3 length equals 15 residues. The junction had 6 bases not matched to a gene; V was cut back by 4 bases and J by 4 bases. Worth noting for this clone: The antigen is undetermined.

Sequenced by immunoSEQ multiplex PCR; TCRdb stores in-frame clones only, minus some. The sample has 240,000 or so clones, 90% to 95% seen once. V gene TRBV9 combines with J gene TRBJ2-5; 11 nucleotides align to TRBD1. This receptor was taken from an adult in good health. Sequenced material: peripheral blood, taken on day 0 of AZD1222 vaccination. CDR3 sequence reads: CASSSGQGAGETQYF. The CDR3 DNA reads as TGTGCCAGCAGCAGCGGACAGGGGGCCGGAGAGACCCAGTACTTC.